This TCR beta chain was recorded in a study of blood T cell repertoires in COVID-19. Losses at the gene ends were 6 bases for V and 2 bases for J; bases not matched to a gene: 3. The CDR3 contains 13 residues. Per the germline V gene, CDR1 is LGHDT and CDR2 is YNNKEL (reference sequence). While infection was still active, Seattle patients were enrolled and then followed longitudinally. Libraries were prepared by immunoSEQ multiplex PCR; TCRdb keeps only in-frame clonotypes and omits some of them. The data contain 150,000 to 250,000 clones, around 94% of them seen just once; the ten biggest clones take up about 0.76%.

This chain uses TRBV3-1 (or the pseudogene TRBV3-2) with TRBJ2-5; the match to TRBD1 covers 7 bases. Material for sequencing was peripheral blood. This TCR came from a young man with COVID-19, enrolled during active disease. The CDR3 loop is CASRQGHQETQYF. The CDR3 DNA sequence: TGTGCCAGCAGACAGGGGCATCAAGAGACCCAGTACTTC.